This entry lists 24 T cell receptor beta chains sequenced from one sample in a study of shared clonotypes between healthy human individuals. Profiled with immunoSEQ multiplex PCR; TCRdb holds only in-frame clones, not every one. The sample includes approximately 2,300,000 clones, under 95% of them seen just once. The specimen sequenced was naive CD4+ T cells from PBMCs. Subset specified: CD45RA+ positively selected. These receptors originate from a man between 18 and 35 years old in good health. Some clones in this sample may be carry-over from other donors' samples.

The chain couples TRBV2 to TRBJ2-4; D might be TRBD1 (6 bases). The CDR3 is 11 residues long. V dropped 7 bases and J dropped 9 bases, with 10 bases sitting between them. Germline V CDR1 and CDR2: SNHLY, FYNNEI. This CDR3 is CASTQGTIQYF. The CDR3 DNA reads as TGTGCCAGCACCCAGGGGACCATTCAGTACTTC.

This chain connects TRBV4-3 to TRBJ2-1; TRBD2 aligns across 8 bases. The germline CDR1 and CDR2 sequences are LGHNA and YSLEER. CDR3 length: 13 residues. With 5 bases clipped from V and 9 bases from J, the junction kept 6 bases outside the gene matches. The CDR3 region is CASSYVREGEQFF. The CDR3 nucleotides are TGCGCCAGCAGCTATGTACGGGAGGGTGAGCAGTTCTTC.

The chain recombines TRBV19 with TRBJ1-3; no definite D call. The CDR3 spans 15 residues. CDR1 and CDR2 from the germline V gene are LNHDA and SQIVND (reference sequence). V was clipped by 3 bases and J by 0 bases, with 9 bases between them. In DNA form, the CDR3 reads TGTGCCAGTAGTATTGGGCCTGACTCTGGAAACACCATATATTTT. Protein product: CASSIGPDSGNTIYF.

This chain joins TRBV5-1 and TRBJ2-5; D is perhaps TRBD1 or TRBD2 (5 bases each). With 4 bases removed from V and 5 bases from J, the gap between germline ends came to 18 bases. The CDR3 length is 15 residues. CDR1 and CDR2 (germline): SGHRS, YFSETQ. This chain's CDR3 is CASSRSGPARETQYF. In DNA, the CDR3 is TGCGCCAGCAGCCGGTCGGGGCCCGCCCGGGAGACCCAGTACTTC.

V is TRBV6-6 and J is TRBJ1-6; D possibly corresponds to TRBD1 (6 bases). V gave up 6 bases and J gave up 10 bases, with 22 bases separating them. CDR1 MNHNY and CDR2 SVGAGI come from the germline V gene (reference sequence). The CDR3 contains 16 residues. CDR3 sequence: CASSPWGGNQWSPLHF. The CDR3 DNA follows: TGTGCCAGCAGCCCCTGGGGGGGCAACCAATGGTCACCCCTCCACTTT.

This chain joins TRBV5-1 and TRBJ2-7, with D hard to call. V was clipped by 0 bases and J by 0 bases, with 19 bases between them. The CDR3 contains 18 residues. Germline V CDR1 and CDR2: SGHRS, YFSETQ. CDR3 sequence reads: CASSLGRSNLLLSYEQYF. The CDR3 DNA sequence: TGCGCCAGCAGCTTGGGGCGCTCCAACCTTCTACTCTCCTACGAGCAGTACTTC.

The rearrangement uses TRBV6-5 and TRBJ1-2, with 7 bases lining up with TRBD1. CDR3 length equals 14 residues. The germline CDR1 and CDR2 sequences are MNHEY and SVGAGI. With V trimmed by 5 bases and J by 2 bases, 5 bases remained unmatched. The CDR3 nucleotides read TGTGCCAGCAGTCACCGGGGACAGAACTATGGCTACACCTTC. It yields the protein CASSHRGQNYGYTF.

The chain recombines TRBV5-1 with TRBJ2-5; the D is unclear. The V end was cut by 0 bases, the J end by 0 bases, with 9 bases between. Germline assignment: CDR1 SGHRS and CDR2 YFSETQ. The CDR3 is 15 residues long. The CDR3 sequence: CASSLGLGNQETQYF. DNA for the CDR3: TGCGCCAGCAGCTTGGGCTTAGGGAACCAAGAGACCCAGTACTTC. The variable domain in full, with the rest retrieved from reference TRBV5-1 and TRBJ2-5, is KAGVTQTPRYLIKTRGQQVTLSCSPISGHRSVSWYQQTPGQGLQFLFEYFSETQRNKGNFPGRFSGRQFSNSRSEMNVSTLELGDSALYLCASSLGLGNQETQYFGPGTRLLVL.

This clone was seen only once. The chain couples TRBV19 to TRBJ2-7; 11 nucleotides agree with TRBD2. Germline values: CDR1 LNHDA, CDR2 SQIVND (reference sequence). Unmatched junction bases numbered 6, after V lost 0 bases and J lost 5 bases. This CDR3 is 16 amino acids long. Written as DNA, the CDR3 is TGTGCCAGTAGTATAGACGCTAGCGGGAGGTCCGACGAGCAGTACTTC. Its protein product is CASSIDASGRSDEQYF. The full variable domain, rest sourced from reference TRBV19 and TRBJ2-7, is DGGITQSPKYLFRKEGQNVTLSCEQNLNHDAMYWYRQDPGQGLRLIYYSQIVNDFQKGDIAEGYSVSREKKESFPLTVTSAQKNPTAFYLCASSIDASGRSDEQYFGPGTRLTVT.

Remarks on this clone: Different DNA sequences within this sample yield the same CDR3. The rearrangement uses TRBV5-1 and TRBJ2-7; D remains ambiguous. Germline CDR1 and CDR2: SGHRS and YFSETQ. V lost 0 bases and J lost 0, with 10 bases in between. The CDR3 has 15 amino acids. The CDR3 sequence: CASSLVADLSYEQYF. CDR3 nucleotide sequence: TGCGCCAGCAGCTTGGTGGCAGATCTCTCCTACGAGCAGTACTTC.

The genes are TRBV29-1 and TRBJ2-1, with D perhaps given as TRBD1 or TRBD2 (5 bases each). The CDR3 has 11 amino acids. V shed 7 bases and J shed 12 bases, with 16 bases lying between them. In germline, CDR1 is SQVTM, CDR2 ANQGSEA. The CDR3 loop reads CSGGVGVGQFF. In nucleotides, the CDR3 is TGCAGCGGAGGGGTGGGAGTTGGGCAGTTCTTC.

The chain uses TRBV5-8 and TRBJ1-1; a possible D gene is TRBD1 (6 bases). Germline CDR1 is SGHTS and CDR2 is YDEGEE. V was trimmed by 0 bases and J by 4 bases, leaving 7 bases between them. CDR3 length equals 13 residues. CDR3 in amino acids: CASSLATGTEAFF. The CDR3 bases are TGTGCCAGCAGCTTGGCGACAGGCACTGAAGCTTTCTTT.

This chain's CDR3 is CASSYSGAGGYTF. CDR3 sequence (DNA): TGTGCCAGCAGCTATAGCGGGGCGGGAGGCTACACCTTC. The chain carries TRBV7-2 and TRBJ1-2, with D maybe TRBD1 (5 bases). This CDR3 contains 13 residues. V dropped 4 bases and J dropped 8 bases, with 14 bases sitting between them. Germline V gene lookup returns CDR1 SGHTA and CDR2 FQGNSA. The full variable domain, rest sourced from reference TRBV7-2 and TRBJ1-2, is GAGVSQSPSNKVTEKGKDVELRCDPISGHTALYWYRQSLGQGLEFLIYFQGNSAPDKSGLPSDRFSAERTGGSVSTLTIQRTQQEDSAVYLCASSYSGAGGYTFGSGTRLTVV.

CDR3 nucleotide sequence: TGCGCCAGCAGCTCCGCCGGGACTAGCGACTACCAAGAGACCCAGTACTTC. The encoded protein is CASSSAGTSDYQETQYF. The chain has TRBV5-1 and TRBJ2-5, with TRBD2 identical over 10 bases. CDR1 is SGHRS and CDR2 is YFSETQ in the germline V gene. V lost 3 bases to trimming and J lost 0 bases; unmatched junction nucleotides: 8. The CDR3 runs 17 residues. Full variable domain (rest looked up from reference TRBV5-1 and TRBJ2-5): KAGVTQTPRYLIKTRGQQVTLSCSPISGHRSVSWYQQTPGQGLQFLFEYFSETQRNKGNFPGRFSGRQFSNSRSEMNVSTLELGDSALYLCASSSAGTSDYQETQYFGPGTRLLVL.

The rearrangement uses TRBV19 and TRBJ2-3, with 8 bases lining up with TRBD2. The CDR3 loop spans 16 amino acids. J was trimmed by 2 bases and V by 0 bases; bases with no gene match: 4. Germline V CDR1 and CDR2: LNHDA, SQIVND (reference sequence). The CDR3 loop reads CASSIDPAGATDTQYF. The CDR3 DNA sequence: TGTGCCAGTAGTATAGACCCAGCGGGAGCCACAGATACGCAGTATTTT.

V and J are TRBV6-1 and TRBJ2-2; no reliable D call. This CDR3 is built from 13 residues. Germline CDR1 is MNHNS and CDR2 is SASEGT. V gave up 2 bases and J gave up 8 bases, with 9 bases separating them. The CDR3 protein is CASSESLRGELFF. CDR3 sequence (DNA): TGTGCCAGCAGTGAATCCCTAAGGGGGGAGCTGTTTTTT.

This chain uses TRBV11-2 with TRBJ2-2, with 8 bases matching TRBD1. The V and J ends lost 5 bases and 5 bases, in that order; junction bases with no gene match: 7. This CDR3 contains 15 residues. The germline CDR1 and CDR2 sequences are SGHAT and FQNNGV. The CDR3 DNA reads TGTGCCAGCAGCCGAAGGGACAGGCGGACCGGGGAGCTGTTTTTT. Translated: CASSRRDRRTGELFF.

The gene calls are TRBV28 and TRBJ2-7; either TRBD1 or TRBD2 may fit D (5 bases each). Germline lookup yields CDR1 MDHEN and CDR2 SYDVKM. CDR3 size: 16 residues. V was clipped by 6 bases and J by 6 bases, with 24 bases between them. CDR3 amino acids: CASRPTSGRSPSEQYF. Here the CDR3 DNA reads TGTGCCAGCAGGCCCACCTCGGGACGGAGCCCTTCCGAGCAGTACTTC.

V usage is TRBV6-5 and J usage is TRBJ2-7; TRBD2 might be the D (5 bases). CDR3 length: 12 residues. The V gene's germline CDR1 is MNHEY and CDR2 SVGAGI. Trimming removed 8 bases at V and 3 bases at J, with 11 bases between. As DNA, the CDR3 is TGTGCCAGCTATAACAGCGGCTACGAGCAGTACTTC. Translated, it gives CASYNSGYEQYF.

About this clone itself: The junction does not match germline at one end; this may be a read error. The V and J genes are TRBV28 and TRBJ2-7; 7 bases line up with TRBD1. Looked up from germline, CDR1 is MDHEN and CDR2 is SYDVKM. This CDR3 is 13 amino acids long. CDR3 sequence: CAGRLQGSYEQYF. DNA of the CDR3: TGTGCCGGCAGACTACAGGGGTCCTACGAGCAGTACTTC.

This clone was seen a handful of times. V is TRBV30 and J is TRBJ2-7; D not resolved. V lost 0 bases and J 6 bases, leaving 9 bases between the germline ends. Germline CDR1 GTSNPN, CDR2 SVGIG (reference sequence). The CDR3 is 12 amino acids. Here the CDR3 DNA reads TGTGCCTGGAGTGTACGAGTGGGCGAGCAGTACTTC. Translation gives CAWSVRVGEQYF.

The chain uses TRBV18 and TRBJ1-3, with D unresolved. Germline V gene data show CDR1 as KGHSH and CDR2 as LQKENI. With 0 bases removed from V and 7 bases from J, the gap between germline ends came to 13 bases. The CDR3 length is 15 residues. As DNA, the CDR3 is TGTGCCAGCTCACCACCTTCCCGGTTCGAGAACACCATATATTTT. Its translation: CASSPPSRFENTIYF.

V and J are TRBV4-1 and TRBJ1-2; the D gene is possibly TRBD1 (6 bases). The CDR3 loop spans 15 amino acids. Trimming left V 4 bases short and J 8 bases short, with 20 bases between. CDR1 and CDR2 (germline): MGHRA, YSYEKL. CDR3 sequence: CASSLMAGVSGGYTF. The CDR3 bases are TGCGCCAGCAGCCTTATGGCAGGGGTTAGTGGGGGCTACACCTTC.

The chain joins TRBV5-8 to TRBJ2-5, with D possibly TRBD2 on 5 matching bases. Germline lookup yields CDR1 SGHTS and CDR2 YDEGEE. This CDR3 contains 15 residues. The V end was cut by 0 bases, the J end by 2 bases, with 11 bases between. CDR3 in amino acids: CASSLGGPRQETQYF. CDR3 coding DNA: TGTGCCAGCAGCTTGGGCGGGCCGAGGCAAGAGACCCAGTACTTC.